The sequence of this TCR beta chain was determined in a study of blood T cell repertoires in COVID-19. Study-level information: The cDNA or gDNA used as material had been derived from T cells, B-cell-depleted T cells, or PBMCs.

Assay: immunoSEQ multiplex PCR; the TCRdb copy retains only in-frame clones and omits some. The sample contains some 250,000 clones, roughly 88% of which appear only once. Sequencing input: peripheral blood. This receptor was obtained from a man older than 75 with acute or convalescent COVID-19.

DNA of the CDR3: TGTGCCAGCTCCCCCGGGACACACACCGGGGAGCTGTTTTTT. Encoded protein: CASSPGTHTGELFF. This chain uses TRBV18 with TRBJ2-2, with a tentative D call TRBD1 (6 bases). CDR1 is KGHSH, CDR2 LQKENI, per germline. V lost 6 bases to trimming and J lost 3 bases, with 11 bases between them. This CDR3 has 14 residues.